The 6 T cell receptor beta chains listed next were all sequenced from one sample in a study of T cell changes during pregnancy in multiple sclerosis. Assay: immunoSEQ multiplex PCR; the TCRdb copy retains only in-frame clones and omits some. The table includes 50,000 to 65,000 clones, roughly 90% detected once. Source: CD8+ T cells from peripheral blood mononuclear cells, taken before pregnancy. Receptor source: a female donor with multiple sclerosis, enrolled in a pregnancy study.

This clone was observed once. V and J are TRBV9 and TRBJ1-5; D is unresolved. Germline V gives CDR1 SGDLS, CDR2 YYNGEE. V lost 4 bases to trimming and J lost 7 bases, with 24 bases between them. This CDR3 comprises 17 residues. The CDR3 is CASSPGPPGDSGQPQHF. The CDR3 nucleotides read TGTGCCAGCAGCCCCGGGCCCCCGGGAGATAGCGGGCAGCCCCAGCATTTT.

This sequence joins TRBV5-1 and TRBJ2-2; possibly TRBD1 for D (6 bases). With 4 bases removed from V and 1 base from J, the gap between germline ends came to 11 bases. The length of the CDR3 is 15 residues. From germline, CDR1 is SGHRS and CDR2 YFSETQ. CDR3 nucleotides: TGCGCCAGCAGCCTAGGACAGCTGAACACCGGGGAGCTGTTTTTT. This codes for CASSLGQLNTGELFF.

The chain recombines TRBV9 with TRBJ2-3; D gene unclear. Germline-derived CDR1 and CDR2 are SGDLS and YYNGEE. Trimming took 0 bases from V and 6 from J, leaving 5 bases between them. The CDR3 is made up of 12 amino acids. The DNA of the CDR3 is TGTGCCAGCAGCGTAGAACTGGATACGCAGTATTTT. The encoded protein is CASSVELDTQYF.

The chain carries TRBV7-6 and TRBJ1-1; D is ambiguous. The length of the CDR3 is 16 residues. V lost 1 base and J 1 base, leaving 13 bases between the germline ends. In germline, CDR1 is SGHVS, CDR2 FNYEAQ. CDR3 region: CASSLGFGSKNTEAFF. DNA for the CDR3: TGTGCCAGCAGCTTAGGATTCGGGAGCAAGAACACTGAAGCTTTCTTT.

The chain uses TRBV7-2 and TRBJ1-1; maybe TRBD1 (6 bases). This CDR3 has 15 residues. The ends were cut back, 2 bases at V and 6 bases at J, with 16 bases in the middle. CDR1 SGHTA and CDR2 FQGNSA come from the germline V gene. The CDR3 nucleotides read TGTGCCAGCAGCTTAATAGTGGCAGGGGAGTCTGAAGCTTTCTTT. Protein sequence: CASSLIVAGESEAFF. The complete variable domain, with remaining parts taken from reference TRBV7-2 and TRBJ1-1, reads GAGVSQSPSNKVTEKGKDVELRCDPISGHTALYWYRQSLGQGLEFLIYFQGNSAPDKSGLPSDRFSAERTGGSVSTLTIQRTQQEDSAVYLCASSLIVAGESEAFFGQGTRLTVV.

The CDR3 loop is CASRGGTGGYTF. In nucleotides, the CDR3 is TGTGCCAGCCGAGGGGGAACGGGTGGCTACACCTTC. The gene calls are TRBV9 and TRBJ1-2; D perhaps matches TRBD1 (6 bases). The CDR3 consists of 12 residues. Germline CDR1 and CDR2: SGDLS and YYNGEE. The V and J ends lost 7 bases and 7 bases respectively, with 14 bases between them.